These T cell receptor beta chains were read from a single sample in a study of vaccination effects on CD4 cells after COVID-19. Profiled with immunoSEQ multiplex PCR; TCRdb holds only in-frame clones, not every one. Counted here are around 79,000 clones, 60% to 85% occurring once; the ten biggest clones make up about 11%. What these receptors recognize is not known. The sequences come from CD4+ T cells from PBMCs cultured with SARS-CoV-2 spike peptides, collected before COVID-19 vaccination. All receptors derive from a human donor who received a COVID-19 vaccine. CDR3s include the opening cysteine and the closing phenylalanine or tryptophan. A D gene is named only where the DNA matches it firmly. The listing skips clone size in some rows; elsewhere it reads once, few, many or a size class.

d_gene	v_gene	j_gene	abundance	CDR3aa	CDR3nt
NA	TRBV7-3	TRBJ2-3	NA	CASSPVSSTDTQYF	TGTGCCAGCAGCCCCGTGTCTAGCACAGATACGCAGTATTTT
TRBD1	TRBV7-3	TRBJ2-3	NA	CASSGTGSPDTQYF	TGTGCCAGCAGCGGGACAGGGAGCCCAGATACGCAGTATTTT
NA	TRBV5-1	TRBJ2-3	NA	CASSFLTGRQDTQYF	TGCGCCAGCAGCTTCTTAACAGGTAGACAAGATACGCAGTATTTT
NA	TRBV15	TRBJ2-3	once	CATSLRDKDTQYF	TGTGCCACCAGCCTCCGGGACAAAGATACGCAGTATTTT
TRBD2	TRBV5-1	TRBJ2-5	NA	CASSLAGTSLAGETQYF	TGCGCCAGCAGCTTGGCTGGGACTAGCTTGGCGGGAGAGACCCAGTACTTC
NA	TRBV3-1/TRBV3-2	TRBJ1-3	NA	CASSINESSGNTIYF	TGTGCCAGCAGCATAAATGAATCCTCTGGAAACACCATATATTTT
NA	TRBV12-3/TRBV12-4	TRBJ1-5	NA	CASSMGPVSAQHF	TGTGCCAGCAGCATGGGGCCTGTATCGGCCCAGCATTTT
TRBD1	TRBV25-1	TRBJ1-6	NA	CASSDPRQGGNSPLHF	TGTGCCAGCAGTGACCCTAGACAGGGGGGAAATTCACCCCTCCACTTT
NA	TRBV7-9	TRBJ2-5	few	CASTAETQYF	TGTGCCAGCACAGCAGAGACCCAGTACTTC
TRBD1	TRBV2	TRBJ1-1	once	CASSHGTGNTEAFF	TGTGCCAGCAGTCACGGGACAGGGAATACTGAAGCTTTCTTT
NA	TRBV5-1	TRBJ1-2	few	CASSLRGNYGYTF	TGCGCCAGCAGCTTGCGTGGTAACTATGGCTACACCTTC
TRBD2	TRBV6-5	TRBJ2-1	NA	CASSRTSGGVGEQFF	TGTGCCAGCAGTCGGACTAGCGGGGGGGTAGGTGAGCAGTTCTTC
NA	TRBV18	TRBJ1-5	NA	CASSPMEAGGNQPQHF	TGTGCCAGCTCACCAATGGAGGCAGGGGGCAATCAGCCCCAGCATTTT
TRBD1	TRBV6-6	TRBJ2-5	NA	CASTRDRGRETQYF	TGTGCCAGCACCAGGGACAGGGGGCGAGAGACCCAGTACTTC
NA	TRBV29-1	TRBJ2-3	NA	CSVRPTASTDTQYF	TGCAGCGTGAGGCCCACAGCCTCCACAGATACGCAGTATTTT
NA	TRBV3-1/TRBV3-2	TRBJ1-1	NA	CASSRGENTEAFF	TGTGCCAGCAGCCGGGGGGAGAACACTGAAGCTTTCTTT
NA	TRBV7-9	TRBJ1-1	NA	CASSPWVGTEAFF	TGTGCCAGCAGCCCCTGGGTAGGCACTGAAGCTTTCTTT
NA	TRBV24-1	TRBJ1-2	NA	CATSDLSRQGKEGYTF	TGTGCCACCAGTGATTTAAGTCGGCAGGGGAAGGAGGGCTACACCTTC
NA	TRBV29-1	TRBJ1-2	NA	CSVEHRESRTF	TGCAGCGTCGAACACCGGGAGAGCCGCACCTTC
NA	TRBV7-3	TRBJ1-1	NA	CASSLSVARAEAFF	TGTGCCAGCAGCTTAAGTGTGGCTCGGGCTGAAGCTTTCTTT
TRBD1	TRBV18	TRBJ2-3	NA	CASSPLAWDRASDTQYF	TGTGCCAGCTCACCACTCGCATGGGACAGGGCTTCAGATACGCAGTATTTT
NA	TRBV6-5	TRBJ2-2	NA	CASGQPGQNTGELFF	TGTGCCAGCGGCCAACCGGGACAGAACACCGGGGAGCTGTTTTTT
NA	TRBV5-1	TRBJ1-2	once	CASSLSGGVSYGYTF	TGCGCCAGCAGCTTGTCGGGCGGAGTAAGCTATGGCTACACCTTC
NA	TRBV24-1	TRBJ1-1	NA	CATFLRNTEAFF	TGTGCCACCTTTCTGAGGAACACTGAAGCTTTCTTT
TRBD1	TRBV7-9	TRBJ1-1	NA	CASSFPQGARTEAFF	TGTGCCAGCAGCTTCCCTCAGGGGGCGCGCACTGAAGCTTTCTTT
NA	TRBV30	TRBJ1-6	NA	CAWADGGIGNSPLHF	TGTGCCTGGGCCGATGGGGGAATTGGGAATTCACCCCTCCACTTT
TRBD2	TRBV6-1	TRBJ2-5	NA	CASSEPGLARGETQYF	TGTGCCAGCAGTGAACCGGGACTAGCACGGGGGGAGACCCAGTACTTC
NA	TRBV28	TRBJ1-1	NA	CASSLVPPGSGTEAFF	TGTGCCAGCAGTTTAGTCCCCCCCGGCTCAGGCACTGAAGCTTTCTTT
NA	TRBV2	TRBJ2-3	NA	CASSEAASRTDTQYF	TGTGCCAGCAGTGAAGCTGCGAGTCGGACAGATACGCAGTATTTT
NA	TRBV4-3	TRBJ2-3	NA	CASSPAAGSTDTQYF	TGCGCCAGCAGCCCGGCCGCCGGCTCCACAGATACGCAGTATTTT
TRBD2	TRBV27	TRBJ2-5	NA	CASSLRLAGAQETQYF	TGTGCCAGCAGTTTGAGGCTAGCGGGCGCGCAAGAGACCCAGTACTTC
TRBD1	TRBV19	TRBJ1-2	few	CASSTTGGIYGYTF	TGTGCCAGTAGCACGACAGGGGGCATCTATGGCTACACCTTC
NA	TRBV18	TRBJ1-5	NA	CASSRATGIQPQHF	TGTGCCAGCTCACGAGCGACAGGTATCCAGCCCCAGCATTTT
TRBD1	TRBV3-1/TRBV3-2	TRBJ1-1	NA	CASSQAGQGTEAFF	TGTGCCAGCAGCCAAGCCGGACAGGGCACTGAAGCTTTCTTT
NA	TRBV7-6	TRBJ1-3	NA	CASSPRVGSGNTIYF	TGTGCCAGCAGCCCAAGGGTCGGGTCTGGAAACACCATATATTTT
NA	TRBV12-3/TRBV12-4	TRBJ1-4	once	CASSFGEGKLFF	TGTGCCAGCAGTTTTGGTGAGGGAAAACTGTTTTTT
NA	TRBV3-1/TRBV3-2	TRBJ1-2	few	CASSPGRDGYTF	TGTGCCAGCAGCCCCGGACGGGATGGCTACACCTTC
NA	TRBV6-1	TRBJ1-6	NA	CASSERFSDSSYNSPLHF	TGTGCCAGCAGTGAACGGTTTTCCGACAGCTCCTATAATTCACCCCTCCACTTT
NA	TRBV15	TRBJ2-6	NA	CATSSDGAGANVLTF	TGTGCCACCAGCTCTGACGGGGCCGGGGCCAACGTCCTGACTTTC
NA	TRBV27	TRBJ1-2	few	CASSRLGQNYGYTF	TGTGCCAGCAGCCGCCTAGGACAGAACTATGGCTACACCTTC
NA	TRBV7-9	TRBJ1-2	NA	CASSRDTSSTNYGYTF	TGTGCCAGCAGCAGGGATACTTCATCGACTAACTATGGCTACACCTTC
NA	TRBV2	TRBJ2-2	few	CASKTASNTGELFF	TGTGCCAGCAAGACAGCTTCGAACACCGGGGAGCTGTTTTTT
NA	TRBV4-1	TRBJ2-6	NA	CATRGEGSGANVLTF	TGCGCCACAAGGGGGGAAGGGTCTGGGGCCAACGTCCTGACTTTC
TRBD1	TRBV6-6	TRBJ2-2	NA	CASSDRQGAMGELFF	TGTGCCAGCAGTGACCGACAGGGGGCGATGGGGGAGCTGTTTTTT
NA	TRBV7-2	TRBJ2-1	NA	CARGIPSSYNEQFF	TGTGCCAGAGGGATTCCGAGCTCCTACAATGAGCAGTTCTTC
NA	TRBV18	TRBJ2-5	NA	CASSPLQETQYF	TGTGCCAGCTCACCACTACAAGAGACCCAGTACTTC